The 3 T cell receptor beta chains in this list originate from one sample, sequenced in a study of spatial heterogeneity in lung cancer. MiXCR, applied by TCRdb to the 5' RACE reads, yields one record per CDR3 protein. The table includes about 78,000 distinct CDR3 sequences, approximately 8.1% detected once. This sample's time point: sample taken at primary tumor resection. The specimen comprised PBMCs, sampled at surgery. These receptors all come from a male donor with early-stage non-small cell lung cancer.

The chain uses TRBV30 and TRBJ2-6; no firm D call. CDR1 is GTSNPN and CDR2 is SVGIG in the germline V gene (reference sequence). Trimming cost V 2 bases and J 0 bases, with 2 bases left between them. The CDR3 totals 13 residues. The CDR3: CAWSYSGANVLTF. CDR3 in DNA: TGTGCCTGGAGTTACTCTGGGGCCAACGTCCTGACTTTC.

This clonotype occurred many times. The chain links TRBV2 to TRBJ2-3, with D perhaps TRBD2 (6 bases). CDR1 and CDR2 from the germline V gene are SNHLY and FYNNEI. This CDR3 contains 14 residues. Trimming pared 3 bases from V and 0 bases from J, leaving 7 bases between. The CDR3, as DNA: TGTGCCAGCAGTGAGGGACTGAGCACAGATACGCAGTATTTT. Its translation is CASSEGLSTDTQYF. Full variable domain (outside the CDR3, taken from reference TRBV2 and TRBJ2-3): EPEVTQTPSHQVTQMGQEVILRCVPISNHLYFYWYRQILGQKVEFLVSFYNNEISEKSEIFDDQFSVERPDGSNFTLKIRSTKLEDSAMYFCASSEGLSTDTQYFGPGTRLTVL.

This clonotype was detected ten times or more. The chain links TRBV2 to TRBJ2-2; D remains ambiguous. In germline, CDR1 is SNHLY, CDR2 FYNNEI. The CDR3 loop spans 11 amino acids. V lost 11 bases to trimming and J lost 7 bases, with 11 bases between them. The chain's CDR3 is CASRVNGELFF. CDR3 nucleotide sequence: TGTGCCTCGAGAGTAAACGGGGAGCTGTTTTTT.